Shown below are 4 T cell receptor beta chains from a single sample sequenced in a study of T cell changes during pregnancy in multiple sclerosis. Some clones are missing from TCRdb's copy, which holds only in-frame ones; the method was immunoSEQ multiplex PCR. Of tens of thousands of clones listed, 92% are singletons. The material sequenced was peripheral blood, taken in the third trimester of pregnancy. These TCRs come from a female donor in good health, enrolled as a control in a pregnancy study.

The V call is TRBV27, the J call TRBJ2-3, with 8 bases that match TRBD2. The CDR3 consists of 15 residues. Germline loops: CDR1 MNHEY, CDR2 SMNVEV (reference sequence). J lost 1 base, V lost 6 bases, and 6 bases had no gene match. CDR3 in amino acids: CASSGRGGGTDTQYF. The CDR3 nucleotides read TGTGCCAGCAGCGGGAGGGGCGGGGGCACAGATACGCAGTATTTT.

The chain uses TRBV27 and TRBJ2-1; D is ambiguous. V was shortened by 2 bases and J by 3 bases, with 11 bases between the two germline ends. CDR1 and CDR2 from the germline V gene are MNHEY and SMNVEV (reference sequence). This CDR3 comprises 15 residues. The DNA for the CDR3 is TGTGCCAGCAGTTTAACCCAAGCTGGCTACAATGAGCAGTTCTTC. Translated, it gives CASSLTQAGYNEQFF.

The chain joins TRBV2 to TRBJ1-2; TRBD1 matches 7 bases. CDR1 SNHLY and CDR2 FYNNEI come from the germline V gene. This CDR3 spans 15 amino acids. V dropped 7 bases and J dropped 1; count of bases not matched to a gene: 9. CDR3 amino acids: CASTSQGGGNYGYTF. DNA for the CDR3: TGTGCCAGCACATCCCAGGGGGGCGGTAACTATGGCTACACCTTC.

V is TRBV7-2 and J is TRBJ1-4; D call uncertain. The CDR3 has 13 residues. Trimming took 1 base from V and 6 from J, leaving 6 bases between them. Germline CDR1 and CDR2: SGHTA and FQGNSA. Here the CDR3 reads CASSLGVDEKLFF. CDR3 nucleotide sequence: TGTGCCAGCAGCTTAGGAGTAGATGAAAAACTGTTTTTT.